This TCR beta chain comes out of a study of T cell responses to AZD1222 COVID-19 vaccine. Study-wide results and limits: Distributed over spike, vaccine-associated CD4 TCRs predominated at 160-218 and 743-854. None of the repertoires were sampled until the peak T cell response had passed.

The data were produced by immunoSEQ multiplex PCR, yet TCRdb's version contains in-frame clones alone and is incomplete. The data show 85,000 to 100,000 clones, around 94% seen once. A single count supports this clone. Its antigen is still unknown. Germline values: CDR1 SEHNR, CDR2 FQNEAQ (reference sequence). V lost 1 base, J lost 0 bases, and 10 bases lay in between. The CDR3 runs to 16 residues. The clonotype was recovered from an adult in good health. The chain links TRBV7-9 to TRBJ1-5, with D maybe TRBD1 (6 bases). Here the sequenced sample was peripheral blood, taken on day 0 of AZD1222 vaccination. The DNA of the CDR3 is TGTGCCAGCAGCTTAGAGGGGGACGGTAGCAATCAGCCCCAGCATTTT. This sequence encodes CASSLEGDGSNQPQHF.